The T cell receptor (beta chain) under discussion was sequenced for a study of blood T cell repertoires in COVID-19. Turning to the study itself: Spain, Italy and the United States supplied samples that represented acute and convalescent COVID-19. Nucleic acid was either cDNA or gDNA, and it came from T cells, B-cell-depleted T cells, or PBMCs.

Under the authors' procedure: Nucleated cell number was recorded as an estimate derived from reference gene primer amplification. Sequencing used immunoSEQ multiplex PCR; TCRdb keeps in-frame clones, though not all of them. V and J calls and clone size are given by that table; D and trimming were obtained from the DNA. The repertoire has approximately 230,000 clones, about 80% of them found once; the top ten carry about 8.1%. The CDR3 contains 14 residues. CDR1 SGHVS and CDR2 FQNEAQ come from the germline V gene. The ends lost 7 bases at V and 5 bases at J; junction bases unmatched: 8. The sequence was obtained from an elderly man with acute or convalescent COVID-19. Sequences were obtained from peripheral blood. This sequence joins TRBV7-8 and TRBJ2-7; 10 nucleotides line up with TRBD1. The DNA of the CDR3 is TGTGCCAGCACCATCCGGGACAGGGGCAACGAGCAGTACTTC. It translates to CASTIRDRGNEQYF.